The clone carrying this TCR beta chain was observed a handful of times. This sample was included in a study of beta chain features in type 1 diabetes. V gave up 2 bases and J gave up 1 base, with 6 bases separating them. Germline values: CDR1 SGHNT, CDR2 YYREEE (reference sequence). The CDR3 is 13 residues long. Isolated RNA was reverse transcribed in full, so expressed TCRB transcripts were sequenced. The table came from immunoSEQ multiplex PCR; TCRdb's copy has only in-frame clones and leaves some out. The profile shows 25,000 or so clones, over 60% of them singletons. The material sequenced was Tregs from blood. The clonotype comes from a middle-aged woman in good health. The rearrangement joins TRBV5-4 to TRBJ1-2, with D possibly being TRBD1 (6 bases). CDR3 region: CASSLQGNYGYTF. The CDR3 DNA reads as TGTGCCAGCAGCTTACAGGGTAACTATGGCTACACCTTC.